Sequencing of this TCR beta chain was carried out in a study of cytomegalovirus exposure and HLA in healthy donors. Study-level information: An earlier analysis found 117 million unique TCR beta sequences from about 190 million T cells.

PCR primers comprised 60 Vbeta and 13 Jbeta primers. Data came from immunoSEQ multiplex PCR; TCRdb stores just in-frame clones and leaves some out. The table includes 90,000 to 150,000 clones, approximately 80% detected once. The length of the CDR3 is 15 residues. CDR1 and CDR2 (germline): LNHDA, SQIVND (reference sequence). J lost 0 bases, V lost 6 bases, and 5 bases had no gene match. A word on this clone: What it binds is not known.

Study-wide results and limits: Information on immune exposure was restricted to one variable (CMV serostatus).

Sequencing was carried out using PBMCs. The chain uses TRBV19 and TRBJ2-7; 10 nucleotides agree with TRBD1. The receptor's source is a woman under 30 in good health and CMV-seronegative. CDR3 coding DNA: TGTGCCAGTAGCAGGGGACAGGGGATCTCCTACGAGCAGTACTTC. Protein sequence: CASSRGQGISYEQYF.